This T cell receptor (beta chain) is from a study of cytomegalovirus exposure and HLA in healthy donors. Study conclusions and caveats: Per published accounts, TCR beta sequences correctly predicted the HLA-A and HLA-B alleles of most subjects.

PCR involved 60 Vbeta and 13 Jbeta primers. Generated by immunoSEQ multiplex PCR, the TCRdb table keeps only in-frame clones and is missing some. This sample carries under 200,000 clones, around 80% of them seen once, and the ten largest clones take approximately 1.5%. V was shortened by 1 base and J by 1 base, with 7 bases between the two germline ends. CDR1 is MDHEN and CDR2 is SYDVKM in the germline V gene. The CDR3 consists of 14 residues. Points on this clone: Its antigen remains unidentified.

The rearrangement links TRBV28 to TRBJ1-1, with D possibly matching TRBD1 (5 bases). Sequencing was done on a sample of PBMCs. The source is a woman between 18 and 29 years old in good health and CMV-seronegative. The CDR3 here is CASSLFGGNTEAFF. The CDR3, as DNA: TGTGCCAGCAGTTTATTCGGGGGGAACACTGAAGCTTTCTTT.